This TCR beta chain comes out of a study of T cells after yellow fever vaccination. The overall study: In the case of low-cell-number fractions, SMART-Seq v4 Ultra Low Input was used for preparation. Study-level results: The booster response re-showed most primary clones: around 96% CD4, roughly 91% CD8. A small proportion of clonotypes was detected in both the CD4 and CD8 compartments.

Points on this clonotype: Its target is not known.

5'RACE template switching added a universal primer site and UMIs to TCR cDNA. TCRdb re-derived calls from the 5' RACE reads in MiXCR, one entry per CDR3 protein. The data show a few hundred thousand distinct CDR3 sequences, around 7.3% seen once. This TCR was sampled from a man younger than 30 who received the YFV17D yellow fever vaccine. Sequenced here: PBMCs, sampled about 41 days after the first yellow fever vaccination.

CDR3 sequence reads: CASSLGRGSSYNEQFF. The CDR3, as DNA: TGTGCCAGCAGCCTGGGGCGGGGGAGCTCCTACAATGAGCAGTTCTTC. This chain links TRBV9 with TRBJ2-1; 7 bases are a match to TRBD2. The germline V gene encodes CDR1 SGDLS and CDR2 YYNGEE. Trimming at V came to 4 bases and at J to 0 bases, leaving 7 bases not matched to a gene. CDR3 length: 16 amino acids.